This T cell receptor (beta chain) was observed in a study of cytomegalovirus exposure and HLA in healthy donors. PCR amplification relied on 60 Vbeta primers (plus 13 Jbeta primers). Original data processing: Per a later analysis, the number of unique TCR beta chains was around 79 million, of which around 9.9 million were shared. Sequencing was performed with immunoSEQ multiplex PCR; in TCRdb, only in-frame clones are kept and a portion is missing. The V and J calls and the clone size are those of that table, but D and trimming were determined from the DNA. The sample holds some 150,000 clones. Germline-derived CDR1 and CDR2 are SNHLY and FYNNEI. With V trimmed by 4 bases and J by 4 bases, 16 bases remained unmatched. CDR3 length equals 19 residues. Study-level points and caveats: Using the classifier, cytomegalovirus status was reportedly diagnosed with high specificity and sensitivity. There were a few CMV-associated chains whose specificity for CMV antigens was confirmed in vitro. Within the data, a cluster of highly shared sequence variants was likely a sequencing artifact.

Worth noting for this clone: No antigen is known for it. The sample contains more than one DNA sequence encoding this CDR3.

The sequence was collected from a young woman in good health and CMV-seronegative. The sequenced sample was PBMCs. The rearrangement uses TRBV2 and TRBJ2-3; 11 bases fit TRBD2. The CDR3, as DNA: TGTGCCAGCAGTGTTCCACAAGATACTAGCGGGAGATTCGCAGATACGCAGTATTTT. Its protein is CASSVPQDTSGRFADTQYF.